This T cell receptor (beta chain) was identified in a study of cytomegalovirus exposure and HLA in healthy donors. The PCR had 60 Vbeta and 13 Jbeta primers. The method was immunoSEQ multiplex PCR; TCRdb's version includes in-frame clones alone and lacks a portion of them. The table shows hundreds of thousands of clones, with roughly 79% occurring only once. Notes on this clone: Its specificity is not known.

General study results and limits: The authors considered a cluster of highly shared sequence variants likely to be a sequencing artifact. In a later analysis, a missense DCLRE1C variant was linked to TCR beta V- and J-gene trimming. TCR beta sequences reportedly predicted the HLA-A and HLA-B alleles of most subjects accurately. In vitro work confirmed that three CMV-associated chains recognize CMV antigens.

Trimming left V 5 bases short and J 7 bases short, with 15 bases between. Germline-derived CDR1 and CDR2 are WSHSY and SAAADI. This CDR3 contains 14 residues. The chain links TRBV10-2 to TRBJ2-4, with D tentatively TRBD1 (6 bases). The sequence derives from a woman between 40 and 50 years old in good health and CMV-seronegative. The source material was PBMCs. The CDR3 DNA follows: TGCGCCAGCAGTTTGGACAGCTCGCGTAACATTCAGTACTTC. Translated: CASSLDSSRNIQYF.